The 5 T cell receptor beta chains listed next were all sequenced from one sample in a study of T-cell memory formation after mild COVID-19. TCRdb itself ran the 5' RACE reads through MiXCR, one entry per CDR3 protein. The profile covers about 130,000 distinct CDR3 sequences, with about 15% appearing a single time and approximately 15% taken by the ten largest. Sequencing was performed on PBMCs or a T cell subset sorted from them (not recorded which). Receptors originate from an adult woman who had mild COVID-19 (a few samples of this study predate the infection). Cell type and time point are not known.

This chain connects TRBV28 to TRBJ1-4; D perhaps matches TRBD1 (5 bases). Trimming stripped 6 bases from V and 8 bases from J, with 13 bases between. Germline-derived CDR1 and CDR2 are MDHEN and SYDVKM. This CDR3 comprises 13 residues. Here the CDR3 DNA reads TGTGCCAGCAGCGTCCCGGGGGAGGAAAAACTGTTTTTT. Protein sequence: CASSVPGEEKLFF. Together with reference TRBV28 and TRBJ1-4, the CDR3 gives the full variable domain: DVKVTQSSRYLVKRTGEKVFLECVQDMDHENMFWYRQDPGLGLRLIYFSYDVKMKEKGDIPEGYSVSREKKERFSLILESASTNQTSMYLCASSVPGEEKLFFGSGTQLSVL.

This clonotype was observed a few times. This chain uses TRBV7-6 with TRBJ2-2, with TRBD2 as a possible D gene (6 bases). The germline V gene encodes CDR1 SGHVS and CDR2 FNYEAQ. V was trimmed by 5 bases and J by 4 bases, leaving 11 bases between them. The CDR3 length is 14 residues. Here the CDR3 DNA reads TGTGCCAGCAGCAGCGGGCATCTCACCGGGGAGCTGTTTTTT. Encoded protein: CASSSGHLTGELFF.

This clonotype came up a few times. The chain employs TRBV21-1 and TRBJ1-2; the tabulated D call, TRBD1, remains unverified against the DNA. TRBV21-1 has pseudogene status. The CDR3 is 16 amino acids. CDR3 in DNA: TGTGCCAGCAGCTCCCGGACAGGGGGCCTTAACTATGGCTACACCTTC. Translation gives CASSSRTGGLNYGYTF.

The gene calls are TRBV2 and TRBJ2-3, with 8 bases that match TRBD2. The CDR3 runs 14 residues. CDR1 and CDR2 (germline): SNHLY, FYNNEI. V shed 5 bases and J 1 base; nucleotides not matched to a gene: 2. Here the CDR3 DNA reads TGTGCCAGCAGTCGGGGGGGCCGCACAGATACGCAGTATTTT. Translating gives CASSRGGRTDTQYF. Full variable domain (remainder filled in from reference TRBV2 and TRBJ2-3): EPEVTQTPSHQVTQMGQEVILRCVPISNHLYFYWYRQILGQKVEFLVSFYNNEISEKSEIFDDQFSVERPDGSNFTLKIRSTKLEDSAMYFCASSRGGRTDTQYFGPGTRLTVL.

This clonotype was seen a few times. This chain uses TRBV7-9 with TRBJ2-1; D is unresolved. There are 12 residues in the CDR3. The V and J ends lost 2 bases and 8 bases respectively, with 7 bases between them. The germline V gene encodes CDR1 SEHNR and CDR2 FQNEAQ (reference sequence). CDR3 loop: CASSLIQDEQFF. The CDR3 DNA follows: TGTGCCAGCAGCTTAATCCAGGATGAGCAGTTCTTC.